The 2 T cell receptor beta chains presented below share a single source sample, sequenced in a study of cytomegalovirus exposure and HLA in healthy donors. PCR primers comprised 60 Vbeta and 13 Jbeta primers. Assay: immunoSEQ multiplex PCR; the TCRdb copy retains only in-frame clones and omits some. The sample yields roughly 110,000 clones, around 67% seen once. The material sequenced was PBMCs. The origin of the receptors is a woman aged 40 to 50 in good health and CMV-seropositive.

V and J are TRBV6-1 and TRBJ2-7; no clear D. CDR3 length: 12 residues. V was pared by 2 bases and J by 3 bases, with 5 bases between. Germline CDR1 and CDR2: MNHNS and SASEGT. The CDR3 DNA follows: TGTGCCAGCAGTGAATCCGGCTACGAGCAGTACTTC. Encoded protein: CASSESGYEQYF.

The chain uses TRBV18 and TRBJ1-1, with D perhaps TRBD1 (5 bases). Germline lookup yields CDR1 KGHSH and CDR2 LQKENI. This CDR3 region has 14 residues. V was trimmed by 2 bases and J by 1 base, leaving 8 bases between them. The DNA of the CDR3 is TGTGCCAGCTCACCAGGACAAACGAACACTGAAGCTTTCTTT. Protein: CASSPGQTNTEAFF.